The 13 T cell receptor beta chains presented below share a single source sample, sequenced in a study of early stage breast cancer tumors. Method: immunoSEQ multiplex PCR; TCRdb's copy keeps in-frame clones and lacks some. The data show over 25,000 clones, around 50% seen once. The sequencing sample was made of breast tumor tissue. These TCRs come from a person aged 45-65 years with breast cancer.

The V gene is TRBV6-6, the J gene TRBJ1-2; 8 positions agree with TRBD1. V lost 4 bases, J lost 8 bases, and 6 bases stayed unmatched. The CDR3 contains 13 residues. The germline CDR1 and CDR2 sequences are MNHNY and SVGAGI (reference sequence). CDR3 sequence (DNA): TGTGCCAGCAGTTCGCAGGGGGCGTTGGGCTACACCTTC. Its protein is CASSSQGALGYTF.

The V gene is TRBV6-5, the J gene TRBJ2-7, with D unclear. V dropped 4 bases and J dropped 4 bases, with 8 bases sitting between them. The CDR3 consists of 12 residues. Germline V CDR1 and CDR2: MNHEY, SVGAGI. DNA of the CDR3: TGTGCCAGCAGTTCCACTATTTACGAGCAGTACTTC. Protein: CASSSTIYEQYF.

V usage is TRBV2 and J usage is TRBJ2-7; D not resolved. V lost 4 bases and J 3 bases, leaving 7 bases between the germline ends. The CDR3 contains 12 residues. Germline lookup yields CDR1 SNHLY and CDR2 FYNNEI. CDR3 DNA sequence: TGTGCCAGCAGTGGCCAGGACTACGAGCAGTACTTC. Its protein product is CASSGQDYEQYF.

CDR3: CASSRDMNTEAFF. As DNA, the CDR3 is TGCGCCAGCAGTAGGGACATGAACACTGAAGCTTTCTTT. V is TRBV10-1 and J is TRBJ1-1; TRBD1 might be the D (6 bases). Trimming removed 5 bases from V and 0 bases from J, with 7 bases in between. The CDR3 contains 13 residues. CDR1 is WNHNN and CDR2 is SYGVQD in the germline V gene (reference sequence).

The V call is TRBV6-5, the J call TRBJ2-1; D is unresolved. This CDR3 contains 14 residues. Germline CDR1 MNHEY, CDR2 SVGAGI. V lost 5 bases, J lost 10 bases, and 18 bases lay in between. The DNA of the CDR3 is TGTGCCAGCAGTACCCCGGATTCAGTTTTAGAGCAGTTCTTC. This translates into CASSTPDSVLEQFF.

V and J are TRBV5-6 and TRBJ1-2; 8 nucleotides match TRBD1. Germline V gives CDR1 SGHDT, CDR2 YYEEEE. V was pared by 4 bases and J by 3 bases, with 2 bases of the junction left unmatched. There are 13 residues in the CDR3. The CDR3 region has the DNA TGTGCCAGCAGCGGACAGGGCCACTATGGCTACACCTTC. Its protein is CASSGQGHYGYTF.

This clone was seen only a few times. This chain links TRBV18 with TRBJ1-2, with 11 bases matching TRBD1. Losses at the gene ends were 6 bases for V and 8 bases for J; bases not matched to a gene: 8. The length of the CDR3 is 14 residues. Per germline, CDR1 KGHSH and CDR2 LQKENI. The CDR3 protein is CASSPRGQGEGYTF. CDR3 coding DNA: TGTGCCAGCTCTCCTCGGGGACAGGGGGAAGGCTACACCTTC.

The chain joins TRBV6-1 to TRBJ1-5; 10 bases map to TRBD1. V lost 2 bases, J lost 7 bases, and 20 bases stayed unmatched. Germline V gene data show CDR1 as MNHNS and CDR2 as SASEGT. The CDR3 covers 20 residues. CDR3 sequence: CASSEMPNVSGTGVGQPQHF. The CDR3 DNA reads TGTGCCAGCAGTGAAATGCCGAACGTATCCGGGACAGGGGTGGGCCAGCCCCAGCATTTT.

This clone has just a few counts. The chain links TRBV6-5 to TRBJ1-5, with D hard to call. V was cut by 6 bases and J by 2 bases, with 11 bases left in between. CDR3 length: 14 residues. CDR1 is MNHEY and CDR2 is SVGAGI in the germline V gene. The CDR3 is CASRTALGNQPQHF. As DNA, the CDR3 is TGTGCCAGCAGAACGGCGTTGGGCAATCAGCCCCAGCATTTT.

V gene TRBV5-1 combines with J gene TRBJ2-7; 7 bases align to TRBD1. V trimming: 4 bases; J trimming: 2 bases; junction bases outside the gene matches: 9. CDR1 is SGHRS, CDR2 YFSETQ, per germline. The CDR3 is 15 amino acids. Here the CDR3 DNA reads TGCGCCAGCAGCCGGACAAAAGGGGGCGCCTACGAGCAGTACTTC. Translated: CASSRTKGGAYEQYF.

In its sample, this clone was seen a few times. The rearrangement joins TRBV7-6 to TRBJ1-1, with D possibly TRBD1 on 6 matching bases. Germline CDR1 SGHVS, CDR2 FNYEAQ. The CDR3 consists of 16 residues. The germline V and J ends were trimmed by 1 base and 1 base, with 13 bases remaining between them. Written as DNA, the CDR3 is TGTGCCAGCAGCTTAGAGGGACACCAAGGGAACACTGAAGCTTTCTTT. It encodes CASSLEGHQGNTEAFF. The whole variable domain, filled in from reference TRBV7-6 and TRBJ1-1, reads GAGVSQSPRYKVTKRGQDVALRCDPISGHVSLYWYRQALGQGPEFLTYFNYEAQQDKSGLPNDRFSAERPEGSISTLTIQRTEQRDSAMYRCASSLEGHQGNTEAFFGQGTRLTVV.

This clone showed up just a few times. V gene TRBV5-6 combines with J gene TRBJ1-1; D remains unclear. Trimming pared 5 bases from V and 7 bases from J, leaving 15 bases between. CDR1 and CDR2 from the germline V gene are SGHDT and YYEEEE. This CDR3 spans 13 amino acids. CDR3 region: CASSSRSRSEAFF. CDR3 nucleotide sequence: TGTGCCAGCAGTTCAAGGAGTCGGAGTGAAGCTTTCTTT.

In this sample, this clone turned up a few times. The chain uses TRBV2 and TRBJ1-5, with 7 bases aligning to TRBD1. This CDR3 contains 17 residues. In germline, CDR1 is SNHLY, CDR2 FYNNEI. J was trimmed by 0 bases and V by 2 bases; bases with no gene match: 7. DNA of the CDR3: TGTGCCAGCAGTGAATGGGGGACAGCTTATAGCAATCAGCCCCAGCATTTT. This gives the protein CASSEWGTAYSNQPQHF.